This T cell receptor beta chain comes out of a study of cytomegalovirus exposure and HLA in healthy donors. Study-level points and caveats: Earlier analysis found most TCR beta V segments productive about 87% or about 30% of the time. As a later analysis showed, a missense DCLRE1C variant was linked to trimming of TCR beta V- and J-genes.

Unmatched junction bases numbered 6, after V lost 1 base and J lost 0 bases. This CDR3 region has 19 residues. Germline-derived CDR1 and CDR2 are LNHNV and YYDKDF (reference sequence). The PCR contained 60 Vbeta and 13 Jbeta primers. TCRdb's copy holds only in-frame clones and misses some; the assay was immunoSEQ multiplex PCR. The sample gives under 250,000 clones, approximately 81% of which show up once; about 0.25% is in the top ten. Turning to this clone: What it recognizes is unknown.

This sequence originates from a girl aged 2-10 years in good health and CMV-seronegative. The sequencing input was PBMCs. The chain uses TRBV15 and TRBJ2-2; 12 bases fit TRBD2. The CDR3 region has the DNA TGTGCCACCAGCAGAGGCCTCGGGACTAGCGGGTCGAACACCGGGGAGCTGTTTTTT. It translates to CATSRGLGTSGSNTGELFF. The full variable domain, its missing parts supplied by reference TRBV15 and TRBJ2-2, is DAMVIQNPRYQVTQFGKPVTLSCSQTLNHNVMYWYQQKSSQAPKLLFHYYDKDFNNEADTPDNFQSRRPNTSFCFLDIRSPGLGDTAMYLCATSRGLGTSGSNTGELFFGEGSRLTVL.